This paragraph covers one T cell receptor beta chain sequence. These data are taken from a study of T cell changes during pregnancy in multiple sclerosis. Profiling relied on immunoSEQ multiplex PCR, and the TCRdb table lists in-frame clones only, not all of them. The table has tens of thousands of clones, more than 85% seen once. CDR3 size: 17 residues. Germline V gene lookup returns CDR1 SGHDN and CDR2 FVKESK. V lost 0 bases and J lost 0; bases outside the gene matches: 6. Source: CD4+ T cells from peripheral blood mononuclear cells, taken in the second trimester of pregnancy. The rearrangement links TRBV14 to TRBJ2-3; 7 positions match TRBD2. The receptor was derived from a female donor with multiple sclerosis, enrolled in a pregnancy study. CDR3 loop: CASSQDHWRGSTDTQYF. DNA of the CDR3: TGTGCCAGCAGCCAAGACCATTGGCGGGGGAGCACAGATACGCAGTATTTT. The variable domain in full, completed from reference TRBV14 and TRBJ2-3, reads EAGVTQFPSHSVIEKGQTVTLRCDPISGHDNLYWYRRVMGKEIKFLLHFVKESKQDESGMPNNRFLAERTGGTYSTLKVQPAELEDSGVYFCASSQDHWRGSTDTQYFGPGTRLTVL.